These 21 T cell receptor beta chains originate from one sample sequenced in a study of human T cells and chemical hapten exposure. TCRdb re-derived calls from the RACE reads in MiXCR, one entry per CDR3 protein. The sample lists about 60,000 distinct CDR3 sequences, 7.5% to 10% occurring once. Time point here: patch test 1, 2 weeks after DPC sensitization. Treatment in this sample: therapeutic diphenylcyclopropenone sensitization with weekly scalp DPC. The specimen comprised whole blood, sampled in connection with sensitization to the hapten diphenylcyclopropenone (DPC). The receptor source for this set is a woman aged 40 to 50 with alopecia areata. Some clones in this sample may be carry-over from other donors' samples.

This clonotype has a count of ten or more. The chain combines TRBV29-1 with TRBJ1-5; D not resolved. Trimming cost V 7 bases and J 8 bases, with 15 bases left between them. This CDR3 is 12 amino acids long. Germline V lookup: CDR1 SQVTM, CDR2 ANQGSEA. The CDR3 DNA reads as TGCAGCGGGGGAGGACTTATTGAGCCCCAGCATTTT. Its protein is CSGGGLIEPQHF. Full variable domain (remainder filled in from reference TRBV29-1 and TRBJ1-5): SAVISQKPSRDICQRGTSLTIQCQVDSQVTMMFWYRQQPGQSLTLIATANQGSEATYESGFVIDKFPISRPNLTFSTLTVSNMSPEDSSIYLCSGGGLIEPQHFGDGTRLSIL.

This clonotype was observed many times. This chain links TRBV5-4 with TRBJ2-5; D not certain. With 0 bases removed from V and 5 bases from J, the gap between germline ends came to 5 bases. The V gene's germline CDR1 is SGHNT and CDR2 YYREEE (reference sequence). The CDR3 spans 12 residues. CDR3 sequence: CASSLDGETQYF. The DNA of the CDR3 is TGTGCCAGCAGCTTGGACGGGGAGACCCAGTACTTC.

By frequency in the sample, this clonotype is medium-sized. The chain joins TRBV7-2 to TRBJ2-1; D uncertain. CDR1 is SGHTA, CDR2 FQGNSA, per germline. The CDR3 sequence is 15 residues long. The V end was cut by 0 bases, the J end by 1 base, with 7 bases between. As DNA, the CDR3 is TGTGCCAGCAGCTTAGCGTTTGGGTCCTACAATGAGCAGTTCTTC. It is translated as CASSLAFGSYNEQFF.

This clonotype was recorded many times. This chain connects TRBV7-6 to TRBJ1-1; tentative D call: TRBD1 (5 bases). CDR1 is SGHVS, CDR2 FNYEAQ, per germline. V was cut by 3 bases and J by 4 bases, with 18 bases left in between. The CDR3 length is 16 residues. The CDR3 region has the DNA TGTGCCAGCAGCTTCGGGGGTTTGAGAGGGAGCACTGAAGCTTTCTTT. It codes for CASSFGGLRGSTEAFF.

Many counts were recorded for this clonotype. This sequence joins TRBV10-3 and TRBJ2-7, with D perhaps TRBD1 (6 bases). From germline, CDR1 is ENHRY and CDR2 SYGVKD. The length of the CDR3 is 14 residues. Trimming took 3 bases from V and 2 from J, leaving 11 bases between them. The CDR3 DNA is TGTGCCATCAGTGAAAGGGGGTATCCCTACGAGCAGTACTTC. Amino acids: CAISERGYPYEQYF.

This clonotype turned up a few times. The chain couples TRBV19 to TRBJ2-5, with TRBD2 matching over 11 bases. Germline assignment: CDR1 LNHDA and CDR2 SQIVND (reference sequence). The V and J ends lost 2 bases and 5 bases, in that order; junction bases with no gene match: 4. This CDR3 contains 15 residues. CDR3 sequence (DNA): TGTGCCAGTAGTATAACTAGCGGGGGCGGTGAGACCCAGTACTTC. This translates into CASSITSGGGETQYF.

Only a few counts were recorded for this clonotype. The V call is TRBV4-1, the J call TRBJ2-7; D is perhaps TRBD1 (5 bases). The CDR3 sequence is 14 residues long. From germline, CDR1 is MGHRA and CDR2 YSYEKL. The germline V and J ends were trimmed by 0 bases and 9 bases, with 15 bases remaining between them. CDR3 coding DNA: TGCGCCAGCAGCCAAGAAACGACAGCCGTATGGCAGTACTTC. The encoded protein is CASSQETTAVWQYF.

There are many counts of this clonotype. The J gene is TRBJ1-2, the V gene TRBV25-1; D unclear. Deletions cut 3 bases from V and 3 bases from J, with 11 bases between. Germline loops: CDR1 MGHDK, CDR2 SYGVNS. The CDR3 totals 14 residues. CDR3 nucleotide sequence: TGTGCCAGCAGTGACGTGGAAAGGGACTATGGCTACACCTTC. As protein: CASSDVERDYGYTF.

The V call is TRBV6-1, the J call TRBJ2-7; 10 bases line up with TRBD1. Germline values: CDR1 MNHNS, CDR2 SASEGT. J was trimmed by 5 bases and V by 5 bases; bases with no gene match: 6. This CDR3 is 14 amino acids long. In DNA form, the CDR3 reads TGTGCCAGCAGTTTTTCCGGGACAGGGGACGAGCAGTACTTC. Translation gives CASSFSGTGDEQYF.

The table lists this clonotype with many counts. The chain has TRBV15 and TRBJ2-1; 7 bases agree with TRBD2. CDR1 is LNHNV and CDR2 is YYDKDF in the germline V gene (reference sequence). V gave up 0 bases and J gave up 5 bases; unmatched junction bases: 16. The CDR3 extends over 19 amino acids. This CDR3 is CATSRDRSAWLADNNEQFF. The CDR3 region has the DNA TGTGCCACCAGCAGAGATCGTTCGGCTTGGCTAGCGGACAACAATGAGCAGTTCTTC.

This clonotype has more than one count but fewer than ten. This chain uses TRBV4-1 with TRBJ2-4, with D uncertain. V was shortened by 5 bases and J by 7 bases, with 9 bases between the two germline ends. The CDR3 covers 12 residues. Germline loops: CDR1 MGHRA, CDR2 YSYEKL. The CDR3: CASSGSRNIQYF. CDR3 sequence (DNA): TGCGCCAGCAGCGGGTCGAGGAACATTCAGTACTTC.

The chain employs TRBV9 and TRBJ2-2, with no clear D. The CDR3 has 15 residues. In germline, CDR1 is SGDLS, CDR2 YYNGEE. V was pared by 4 bases and J by 6 bases, with 16 bases between. The CDR3 nucleotides read TGTGCCAGCAGCCCCTCATCCCCTGTGGCCGGGGAGCTGTTTTTT. Protein: CASSPSSPVAGELFF.

The CDR3 reads CASSKRQGDTEAFF. CDR3 nucleotide sequence: TGTGCCAGTAGTAAGCGGCAGGGGGACACTGAAGCTTTCTTT. The rearrangement joins TRBV19 to TRBJ1-1; the match to TRBD1 covers 7 bases. Germline CDR1 is LNHDA and CDR2 is SQIVND (reference sequence). The J segment lost 3 bases and the V segment lost 4 bases, leaving 5 bases of the junction unmatched. The CDR3 contains 14 residues.

This clonotype occurred a few times. The chain carries TRBV28 and TRBJ1-4; D is uncertain. CDR1 and CDR2 (germline): MDHEN, SYDVKM. The CDR3 is 13 amino acids. V was pared by 3 bases and J by 5 bases, with 7 bases between. The CDR3 here is CASSFIRNEKLFF. In nucleotides, the CDR3 is TGTGCCAGCAGTTTTATCCGGAATGAAAAACTGTTTTTT.

This clonotype was detected only a few times. V gene TRBV4-3 combines with J gene TRBJ1-3, with unresolved D. V was pared by 4 bases and J by 1 base, with 11 bases between. Germline loops: CDR1 LGHNA, CDR2 YSLEER. The CDR3 has 15 residues. The CDR3 loop is CASSPQWASGNTIYF. CDR3 sequence (DNA): TGCGCCAGCAGCCCTCAGTGGGCTTCTGGAAACACCATATATTTT.

This clonotype was counted at least ten times. The chain recombines TRBV7-9 with TRBJ2-1; unclear D gene. CDR1 is SEHNR, CDR2 FQNEAQ, per germline (reference sequence). Trimming left V 3 bases short and J 6 bases short, with 3 bases between. The CDR3 is 11 amino acids. The CDR3 sequence is CASSFINEQFF. The CDR3 DNA is TGTGCCAGCAGCTTTATCAATGAGCAGTTCTTC.

The chain uses TRBV7-2 and TRBJ1-5; no clear D. Looked up from germline, CDR1 is SGHTA and CDR2 is FQGNSA. The ends were cut back, 1 base at V and 10 bases at J, with 11 bases in the middle. CDR3 length: 13 residues. CDR3 loop: CASSLDSFSPQHF. As DNA, the CDR3 is TGTGCCAGCAGCTTAGATTCATTCAGTCCCCAGCATTTT.

In its sample, this clonotype was seen many times. This chain's CDR3 is CASSLFHQSRLNDSPLHF. The CDR3 coding sequence is TGTGCCAGCAGCCTCTTCCATCAGAGCAGGTTGAATGATTCACCCCTCCACTTT. This chain connects TRBV14 to TRBJ1-6; no reliable D call. The V end lost 4 bases, the J end lost 8 bases, and 24 bases lay between the germline ends. Looked up from germline, CDR1 is SGHDN and CDR2 is FVKESK. CDR3 size: 18 residues.

This clonotype has just a few counts. The chain carries TRBV6-1 and TRBJ2-7, with 7 bases that match TRBD1. CDR3 length: 15 residues. The trim removed 3 bases at V and 5 bases at J, leaving 10 bases unmatched. Germline lookup yields CDR1 MNHNS and CDR2 SASEGT. The CDR3 DNA reads as TGTGCCAGCAGTGAGGGTTCGGCAGGGGGAAACGAGCAGTACTTC. It is translated as CASSEGSAGGNEQYF.

This clonotype was observed at least ten times. CDR3 coding DNA: TGTGCCAGCAGCTCAGGGACGGGGGACGAGCAGTACTTC. Its protein is CASSSGTGDEQYF. V and J are TRBV7-6 and TRBJ2-7, with D possibly matching TRBD2 (6 bases). CDR1 and CDR2 (germline): SGHVS, FNYEAQ. V gave up 4 bases and J gave up 5 bases, with 12 bases separating them. CDR3 length: 13 amino acids.

For this clonotype: One base away lies a much larger clone, so this may be a sequencing read error. The chain combines TRBV19 with TRBJ1-4, with TRBD1 matching 9 bases. The CDR3 covers 15 residues. Per the germline V gene, CDR1 is LNHDA and CDR2 is SQIVND (reference sequence). Written as DNA, the CDR3 is TGTGCCAGTAGTACACCGGGACAGGGAGGAGAAAAACTGTCTTTT. Translated, it gives CASSTPGQGGEKLSF.